This T cell receptor beta chain appears in the sequencing data of a study of early T cells in non-severe SARS-CoV-2 infection. Study-wide background: Sequencing used unsorted whole-blood bulk RNA, so chains lack pairing.

This CDR3 is 17 amino acids long. V lost 3 bases, J lost 2 bases, and 7 bases stayed unmatched. Per germline, CDR1 KGHSH and CDR2 LQKENI. General study results and limits: Reliance on VDJdb matching favored anti-spike CD8 responses; private and CD4 specificities were missed.

On this clonotype: The antigen is not known.

A single record per CDR3 protein comes from TCRdb applying MiXCR to the 5' RACE reads. The data contain some 45,000 distinct CDR3 sequences, over 8% of them singletons. This TCR was recovered from an adult who was a healthcare worker with PCR-confirmed SARS-CoV-2 infection or an uninfected control (not recorded which). This chain joins TRBV18 and TRBJ2-6, with 7 bases identical to TRBD1. Material: whole blood, obtained at baseline. The CDR3 nucleotides read TGTGCCAGCTCACCTATGGGGACAGCCACTGGGGCCAACGTCCTGACTTTC. Protein sequence: CASSPMGTATGANVLTF.